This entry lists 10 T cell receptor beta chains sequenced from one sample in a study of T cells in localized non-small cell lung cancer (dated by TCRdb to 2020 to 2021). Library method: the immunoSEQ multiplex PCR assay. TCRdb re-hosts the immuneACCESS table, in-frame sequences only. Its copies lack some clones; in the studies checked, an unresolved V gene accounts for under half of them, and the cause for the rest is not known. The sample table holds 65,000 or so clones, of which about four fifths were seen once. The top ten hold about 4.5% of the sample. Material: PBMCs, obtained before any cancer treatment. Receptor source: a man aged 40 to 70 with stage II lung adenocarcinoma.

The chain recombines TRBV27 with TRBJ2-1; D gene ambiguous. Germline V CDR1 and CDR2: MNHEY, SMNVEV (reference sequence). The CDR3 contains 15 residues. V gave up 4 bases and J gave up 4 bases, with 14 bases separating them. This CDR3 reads CASSSPGYLYNEQFF. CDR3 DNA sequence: TGTGCCAGCAGTTCCCCCGGCTACCTTTACAATGAGCAGTTCTTC.

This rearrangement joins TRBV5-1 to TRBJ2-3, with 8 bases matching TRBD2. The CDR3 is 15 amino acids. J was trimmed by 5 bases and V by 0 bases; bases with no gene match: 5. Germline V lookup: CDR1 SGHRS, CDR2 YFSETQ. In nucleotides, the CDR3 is TGCGCCAGCAGCTTGGCGGGAGGGCCAGGAGATACGCAGTATTTT. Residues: CASSLAGGPGDTQYF.

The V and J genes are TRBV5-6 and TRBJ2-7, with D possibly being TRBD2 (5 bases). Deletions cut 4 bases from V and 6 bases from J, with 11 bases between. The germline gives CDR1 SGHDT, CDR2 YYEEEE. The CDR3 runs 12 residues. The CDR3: CASSKVEGEQYF. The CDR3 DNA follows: TGTGCCAGCAGCAAAGTAGAGGGCGAGCAGTACTTC.

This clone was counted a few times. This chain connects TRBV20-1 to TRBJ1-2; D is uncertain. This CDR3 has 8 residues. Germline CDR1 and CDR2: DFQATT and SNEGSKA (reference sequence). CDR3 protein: CSPRGYTF. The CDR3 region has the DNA TGCAGCCCGAGAGGCTACACCTTC.

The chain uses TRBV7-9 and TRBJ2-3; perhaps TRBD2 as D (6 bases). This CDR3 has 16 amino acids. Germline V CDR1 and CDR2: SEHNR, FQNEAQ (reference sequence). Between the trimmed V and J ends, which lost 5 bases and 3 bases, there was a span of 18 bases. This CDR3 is CASSPDRLAQTDTQYF. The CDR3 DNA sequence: TGTGCCAGCAGCCCGGATAGGCTAGCGCAGACAGATACGCAGTATTTT.

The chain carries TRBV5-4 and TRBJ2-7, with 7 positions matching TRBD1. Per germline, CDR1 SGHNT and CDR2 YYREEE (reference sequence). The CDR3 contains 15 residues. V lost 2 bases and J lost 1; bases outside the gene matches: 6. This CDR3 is CASSFGTDFSYEQYF. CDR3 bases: TGTGCCAGCAGCTTTGGGACAGATTTTTCCTACGAGCAGTACTTC.

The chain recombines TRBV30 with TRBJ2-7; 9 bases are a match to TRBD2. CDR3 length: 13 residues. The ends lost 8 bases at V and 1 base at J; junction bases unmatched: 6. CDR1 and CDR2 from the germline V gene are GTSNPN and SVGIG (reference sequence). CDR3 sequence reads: CAGSAGGSYEQYF. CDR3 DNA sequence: TGTGCCGGATCAGCGGGAGGTTCCTACGAGCAGTACTTC.

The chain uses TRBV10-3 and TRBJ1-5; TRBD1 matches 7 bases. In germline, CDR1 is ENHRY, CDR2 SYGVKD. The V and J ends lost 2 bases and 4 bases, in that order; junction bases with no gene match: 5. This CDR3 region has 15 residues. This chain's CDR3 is CAISENRGENQPQHF. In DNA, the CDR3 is TGTGCCATCAGTGAGAACAGGGGAGAAAATCAGCCCCAGCATTTT.

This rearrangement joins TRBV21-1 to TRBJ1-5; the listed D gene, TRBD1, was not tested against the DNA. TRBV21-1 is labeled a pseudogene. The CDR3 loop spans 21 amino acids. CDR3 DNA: TGTGCCAGCAGCATACACTCGCGGCAGGGGAGATATCGAGACGGCAATCAGCCCCAGCATTTT. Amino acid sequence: CASSIHSRQGRYRDGNQPQHF.

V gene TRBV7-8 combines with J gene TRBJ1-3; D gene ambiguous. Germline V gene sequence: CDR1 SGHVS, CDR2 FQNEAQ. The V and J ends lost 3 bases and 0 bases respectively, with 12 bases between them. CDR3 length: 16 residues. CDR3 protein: CASSFGGRSSGNTIYF. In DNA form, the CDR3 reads TGTGCCAGCAGCTTTGGAGGGAGAAGCTCTGGAAACACCATATATTTT.